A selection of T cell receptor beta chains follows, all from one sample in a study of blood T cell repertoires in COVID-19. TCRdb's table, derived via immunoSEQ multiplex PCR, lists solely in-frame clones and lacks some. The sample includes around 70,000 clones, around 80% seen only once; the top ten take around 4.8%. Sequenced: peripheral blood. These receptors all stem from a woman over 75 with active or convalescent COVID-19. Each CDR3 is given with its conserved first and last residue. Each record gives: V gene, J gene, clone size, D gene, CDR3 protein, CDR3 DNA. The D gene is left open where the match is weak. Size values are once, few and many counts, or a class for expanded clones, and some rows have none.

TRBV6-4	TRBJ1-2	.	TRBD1	CASSPRGKDYGYTF	TGTGCCAGCAGCCCCAGGGGGAAGGACTATGGCTACACCTTC
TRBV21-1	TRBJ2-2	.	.	CASSKDPGTEATGELFF	TGTGCCAGCAGCAAAGATCCAGGGACAGAGGCCACCGGGGAGCTGTTTTTT
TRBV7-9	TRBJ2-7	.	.	CASSLAPLSSTSYEQYF	TGTGCCAGCAGCTTAGCCCCACTCTCTAGTACGTCCTACGAGCAGTACTTC
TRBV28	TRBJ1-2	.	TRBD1	CASSQTGGPYGYTF	TGTGCCAGCAGCCAGACAGGGGGGCCTTATGGCTACACCTTC
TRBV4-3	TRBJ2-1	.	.	CASSQDSLKAGTSIGQFF	TGCGCCAGCAGCCAAGATAGTCTTAAAGCCGGGACATCTATCGGGCAGTTCTTC
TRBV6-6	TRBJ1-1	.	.	CASNRNRVNTEAFF	TGTGCCAGCAATAGGAACAGGGTGAATACTGAAGCTTTCTTT
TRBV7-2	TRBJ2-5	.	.	CASSLAGVRETQYF	TGTGCCAGCAGCTTAGCAGGGGTACGAGAGACCCAGTACTTC
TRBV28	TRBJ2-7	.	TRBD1	CASSPGTAKSYEQYF	TGTGCCAGCAGCCCCGGGACAGCTAAATCCTACGAGCAGTACTTC
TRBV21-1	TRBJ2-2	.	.	CASRRTGALVTGELFF	TGTGCCAGCAGACGGACAGGGGCCTTGGTCACCGGGGAGCTGTTTTTT
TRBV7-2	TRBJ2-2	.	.	CASSLNQGLNTGELFF	TGTGCCAGCAGCTTAAATCAGGGGTTGAACACCGGGGAGCTGTTTTTT
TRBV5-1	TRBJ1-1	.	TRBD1	CASSSETDRVATEAFF	TGCGCCAGCAGCTCCGAAACCGACAGGGTGGCCACTGAAGCTTTCTTT
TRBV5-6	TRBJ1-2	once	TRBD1	CASSLRAGGFHGYTF	TGTGCCAGCAGCTTGCGGGCAGGGGGTTTTCATGGCTACACCTTC
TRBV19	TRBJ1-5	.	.	CASSIGWGGNQPQHF	TGTGCCAGTAGTATAGGATGGGGGGGCAATCAGCCCCAGCATTTT
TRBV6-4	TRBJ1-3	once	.	CASSVARRKICGNTIYF	TGTGCCAGCAGTGTCGCTCGCAGAAAAATTTGCGGAAACACCATATATTTT